Listed below are T cell receptor beta chains from one sample, sequenced in a study of blood T cell repertoires in COVID-19. Profiled with immunoSEQ multiplex PCR; TCRdb holds only in-frame clones, not every one. Of 95,000 to 110,000 clones listed, about four fifths are singletons. Material for sequencing was peripheral blood. Source of these receptors: a man between 65 and 80 years old with acute or convalescent COVID-19. CDR3s leave out the opening cysteine and the closing phenylalanine or tryptophan.

J | V | CDR3
TRBJ1-1 | TRBV11-3 | ASSPRAGKNTEAF
TRBJ1-2 | TRBV7-2 | ASSRVGYGYT
TRBJ1-5 | TRBV9 | ASGGLSNQPQH
TRBJ1-1 | TRBV7-9 | ASSLLQVLMNTEAF
TRBJ2-7 | TRBV29-1 | SVALQGRTYEQY
TRBJ2-2 | TRBV18 | ASSPRTNTGELF
TRBJ2-1 | TRBV6-6 | ASSSGGPTNEQF
TRBJ1-2 | TRBV7-2 | ASSTRQDGYT
TRBJ2-2 | TRBV5-1 | ASSPGGVNTGELF
TRBJ2-5 | TRBV3-1/TRBV3-2 | ASSRRQDQETQY
TRBJ2-7 | TRBV4-3 | ASSQDSRVGEQY
TRBJ2-1 | TRBV3-1/TRBV3-2 | ATESTQGNEQF
TRBJ2-7 | TRBV5-1 | ASSLNAGSYEQY
TRBJ2-3 | TRBV7-7 | ASSLESSGGLPDTQY
TRBJ1-1 | TRBV2 | ASSESGGGKAF
TRBJ2-1 | TRBV11-3 | ASAPYSGVYNEQF
TRBJ1-5 | TRBV11-2 | ASSALGSNQPQH
TRBJ1-2 | TRBV27 | ASRGVGYGYT
TRBJ1-4 | TRBV7-2 | ASRFRGRDDEKLF
TRBJ2-7 | TRBV12-3/TRBV12-4 | ASSLLTGEQY
TRBJ2-1 | TRBV6-5 | ASRGGGFYNEQF
TRBJ1-4 | TRBV7-8 | ASSPGATNEKLF
TRBJ1-2 | TRBV6-2/TRBV6-3 | ASSYTESPGV
TRBJ1-2 | TRBV11-2 | ASSPGQPNYGYT
TRBJ1-2 | TRBV9 | ASSAEGGYYGYT
TRBJ1-4 | TRBV23-1 | ASSQSVETGGSEKLF
TRBJ2-5 | TRBV5-4 | ASSLGGGAVETQY
TRBJ1-4 | TRBV19 | ASSVRGEKLF
TRBJ1-2 | TRBV27 | ASSSNRGYYGYT
TRBJ1-5 | TRBV14 | ASSPVVLPGQGASGNQPQH
TRBJ1-6 | TRBV5-1 | ASSPEGANSPLH
TRBJ1-4 | TRBV19 | ASISDRGHSEKLF
TRBJ1-3 | TRBV7-2 | ASSLADRADTIY
TRBJ1-5 | TRBV6-1 | ASSDRGFFQPQH
TRBJ2-7 | TRBV2 | ASAETVPYEQY
TRBJ1-2 | TRBV9 | ASSVEVGGDYGYT
TRBJ1-5 | TRBV9 | ASSPRHGLSPSNQPQH
TRBJ1-1 | TRBV9 | ASSVRTGPGTEAF
TRBJ1-5 | TRBV7-9 | ASSPGVSQPQH
TRBJ2-5 | TRBV19 | ASSSFSQETQY
TRBJ1-5 | TRBV5-1 | ASSLGTEENQPQH
TRBJ2-2 | TRBV7-7 | ASSFDRTNTGELF
TRBJ1-1 | TRBV6-5 | ASSRTVLSEAF
TRBJ2-6 | TRBV5-1 | ASTLISSGANVLT
TRBJ2-2 | TRBV5-1 | ASSPIWGPSTGELF
TRBJ1-1 | TRBV3-1/TRBV3-2 | ASSQGTGPVAAF
TRBJ2-1 | TRBV4-3 | ASSRPAGTYNEQF
TRBJ2-1 | TRBV5-1 | ASSFPGTGKIYNEQF
TRBJ2-2 | TRBV12-3/TRBV12-4 | ASTNRVTGELF